Listed here is a single T cell receptor (beta chain). The antigen it binds to is not known. Base-call qualities are not available, and no considerably larger clone is one nucleotide away. The library was obtained by the immunoSEQ multiplex PCR assay. Some 1.1 x 10^5 TCR templates per sample were assayed on the deep sequencing platform. Genomic DNA extracted from sorted T cells was used for TCRbeta CDR3 sequencing. The authors' analysis ran thus. The R programming language was used for clonal analysis of the TCRbeta CDR3 data. Alloreactive CD4+ and CD8+ clones were defined by comparing unstimulated samples with post-reaction CFSE-low samples. Regulatory or non-regulatory origin was assigned to alloreactive CD4+ clones by matching of sequences to sorted unstimulated Treg and non-Treg repertoires. TCRdb obtained this table from immuneACCESS and retained in-frame rearrangements with V and J assigned. These tables miss some clones; where compared with another copy, unresolved V genes account for less than half of the shortfall, and the remainder is unexplained. V and J calls and clone size are those listed in that table; D and trimming were worked out from the DNA. A total of about 56,000 clones appear in this sample, just over 95% of them only once. The top ten clonotypes cover approximately 1.1% of the sample.

The data were taken from a study of siplizumab effects on memory and regulatory T cells (dated by TCRdb to between 2019 and 2020). With respect to the entire study: The effect of the anti-CD2 antibody siplizumab on alloreactive T-cell subsets was examined in allogeneic mixed lymphocyte reactions constructed from human PBMCs.

CDR1 and CDR2 were assigned from the germline V gene (reference sequence) as DFQATT and SNEGSKA. The trim is 3 bases for V and 9 bases for J, with a gap of 12 bases between the germline ends. Inclusive of the bounding cysteine and phenylalanine, the CDR3 is 11 residues long. The read is trimmed to its CDR3 DNA, 33 bases read in frame from base 1. In addition, sequencing in three donor pairs included unstimulated CD8+ effector memory subsets alongside CD4+ naive, CD8+ naive, CD8+ TEMRA and CD4+ memory subsets. TCRbeta CDR3 sequencing was performed on sorted unstimulated T cells and on proliferating T cells recovered from mixed lymphocyte reactions. Fresh whole blood from around 11 HLA-typed healthy donors was used to isolate PBMCs. What the work shows at the level of the full study, not this receptor alone: Unstimulated naive T cells appeared more diverse than memory T cells, and naive cells seemed to contribute substantially to the alloresponse. Among mappable alloreactive CD4+ clones, the Treg-derived fraction averaged nearly 70% with siplizumab versus about 25% in control reactions. Because sequences below about 10^-5 frequency were poorly captured, only a minor fraction of alloreactive clones could be mapped to unstimulated subsets. Whether proliferating Tregs from siplizumab cultures actually had suppressive function was not functionally confirmed. For roughly 75-95% of proliferating CD4+ or CD8+ clones, no naive or memory phenotype could be assigned. The cumulative frequency of alloreactive sequences traceable to unstimulated CD4+ memory T cells was significantly reduced by siplizumab.

The sample was naive CD8+ T cells sorted from blood. The cell subset or site label, read with the paper, signifies: unstimulated naive T cells. The V and J genes are TRBV20-1 and TRBJ2-7; tentative D gene TRBD2, with 6 bases matching. The receptor's source is a human donor in good health. The CDR3 loop reads CSASGGVAQYF. The bases are TGCAGTGCTAGTGGAGGGGTGGCGCAGTACTTC.